This TCR beta chain was identified during a study of control samples from healthy donors and cancer patients. Per the germline V gene, CDR1 is SGHRS and CDR2 is YFSETQ. There are 13 residues in the CDR3. V lost 5 bases, J lost 2 bases, and 10 bases lay in between. Profiling relied on immunoSEQ multiplex PCR, and the TCRdb table lists in-frame clones only, not all of them. The data show approximately 150,000 clones, about 94% seen once. This receptor was taken from a man aged 60 to 75 with colorectal cancer. V and J are TRBV5-1 and TRBJ1-1; possible D gene TRBD1, 6 bases. Specimen: PBMCs. The CDR3 DNA sequence: TGCGCCAGCAGGGGGGGCCTAAACACTGAAGCTTTCTTT. It codes for CASRGGLNTEAFF.